The rows below give T cell receptor beta chains drawn from one sample of a study of brain T cells in children with intractable seizures. The data were produced by immunoSEQ multiplex PCR, yet TCRdb's version contains in-frame clones alone and is incomplete. The table shows about 76,000 clones, with around 93% occurring only once. The sequenced sample was peripheral blood, obtained at surgery. The receptors here all came from a boy in the first two years of life with tuberous sclerosis and intractable seizures. CDR3s include the opening cysteine and the closing phenylalanine or tryptophan. Each record gives: clone size, D gene, J gene, V gene, CDR3 protein, CDR3 DNA. A D gene is named only where the DNA matches it firmly. Size is omitted from some rows. Given values are once, few, many or a class for expanded clones.

NA TRBD2 TRBJ2-1 TRBV5-1 CASSLGLAGNNEQFF TGCGCCAGCAGCTTGGGACTAGCGGGCAACAATGAGCAGTTCTTC
NA NA TRBJ1-1 TRBV18 CASSLYLAGEAFF TGTGCCAGCTCACTTTATTTGGCAGGGGAAGCTTTCTTT
NA NA TRBJ2-7 TRBV7-9 CASSLAGVTYEQYF TGTGCCAGCAGCTTGGCAGGCGTTACCTACGAGCAGTACTTC
NA NA TRBJ1-5 TRBV10-2 CASSDQDQPQHF TGCGCCAGCAGTGATCAGGATCAGCCCCAGCATTTT
NA TRBD2 TRBJ2-5 TRBV6-5 CASNRLAGVVETQYF TGTGCCAGCAACAGACTAGCGGGAGTTGTAGAGACCCAGTACTTC
NA NA TRBJ1-4 TRBV19 CASSIALGRTEKLFF TGTGCCAGTAGTATTGCCCTCGGGAGGACTGAAAAACTGTTTTTT
NA TRBD1 TRBJ1-1 TRBV2 CASKQGAVNTEAFF TGTGCCAGCAAACAGGGGGCCGTGAACACTGAAGCTTTCTTT
NA NA TRBJ1-2 TRBV13 CASSQGPARSYGYTF TGTGCCAGCAGCCAGGGACCGGCACGGAGTTATGGCTACACCTTC
NA TRBD1 TRBJ1-2 TRBV28 CASSFRAGGAGYGYTF TGTGCCAGCAGTTTCAGGGCAGGGGGCGCAGGCTATGGCTACACCTTC
NA NA TRBJ1-1 TRBV5-4 CASSLEGNTEAFF TGTGCCAGCAGCTTGGAGGGGAACACTGAAGCTTTCTTT
NA NA TRBJ1-1 TRBV7-9 CASSLEWTSAEAFF TGTGCCAGCAGCTTAGAGTGGACATCGGCTGAAGCTTTCTTT
NA NA TRBJ2-7 TRBV28 CASSLGQPYEQYF TGTGCCAGCAGTTTAGGACAGCCGTACGAGCAGTACTTC
NA TRBD2 TRBJ2-5 TRBV3-1/TRBV3-2 CASSRTSGSRETQYF TGTGCCAGCAGCCGGACTAGCGGGAGTCGTGAGACCCAGTACTTC
NA NA TRBJ1-1 TRBV4-1 CASSQEKTGFTEAFF TGCGCCAGCAGCCAAGAGAAAACAGGGTTCACTGAAGCTTTCTTT
NA NA TRBJ1-6 TRBV6-5 CASRRGNNSPLHF TGTGCCAGCAGGAGGGGAAACAATTCACCCCTCCACTTT
NA NA TRBJ1-2 TRBV9 CASSVGGRDLAPGTF TGTGCCAGCAGCGTAGGCGGAAGGGACTTAGCTCCGGGGACCTTC
NA TRBD1 TRBJ2-3 TRBV7-8 CASSLGWTGRRQESSTDTQYF TGTGCCAGCAGCTTAGGGTGGACAGGGCGAAGGCAGGAGAGCAGCACAGATACGCAGTATTTT
NA TRBD2 TRBJ2-2 TRBV6-2/TRBV6-3 CASSYRLAGEIGELFF TGTGCCAGCAGTTACCGGCTAGCGGGAGAGATCGGGGAGCTGTTTTTT
NA NA TRBJ1-3 TRBV18 CASSPSPYSGNTIYF TGTGCCAGCTCACCAAGTCCTTACTCTGGAAACACCATATATTTT
NA TRBD1 TRBJ2-1 TRBV24-1 CATSETTGYNEQFF TGTGCCACCAGTGAGACGACAGGGTACAATGAGCAGTTCTTC
NA TRBD1 TRBJ2-7 TRBV24-1 CATSDSGTGSSYEQYF TGTGCCACCAGTGATTCCGGGACAGGGTCCTCCTACGAGCAGTACTTC
NA TRBD2 TRBJ2-7 TRBV4-1 CASSQMSGSPLYEQYF TGCGCCAGCAGCCAAATGAGCGGGAGTCCCCTCTACGAGCAGTACTTC
NA NA TRBJ1-4 TRBV6-2/TRBV6-3 CASSSNQVTNEKLFF TGTGCCAGCAGTTCTAACCAGGTGACAAATGAAAAACTGTTTTTT
NA NA TRBJ2-1 TRBV29-1 CSVEVWAAPYNEQFF TGCAGCGTTGAAGTATGGGCGGCCCCCTACAATGAGCAGTTCTTC
NA TRBD1 TRBJ1-2 TRBV3-1/TRBV3-2 CASSPPISGTGVRYGYTF TGTGCCAGCAGCCCGCCAATATCCGGGACAGGGGTACGGTATGGCTACACCTTC
NA TRBD2 TRBJ2-7 TRBV15 CATSRVRDYYYEQYF TGTGCCACCAGCAGAGTACGGGACTATTACTACGAGCAGTACTTC
NA NA TRBJ2-7 TRBV6-5 CASSSDRIYEQYF TGTGCCAGCAGTTCTGACAGGATCTACGAGCAGTACTTC
once NA TRBJ2-3 TRBV3-1/TRBV3-2 CASSHPSGWRTGNTQYF TGTGCCAGCAGCCACCCGAGCGGATGGAGGACGGGAAATACGCAGTATTTT
NA NA TRBJ2-3 TRBV7-9 CASSLGASITDTQYF TGTGCCAGCAGCTTAGGGGCTTCGATAACCGATACGCAGTATTTT
NA NA TRBJ2-7 TRBV27 CASSLTAGTVTYEQYF TGTGCCAGCAGTTTAACCGCCGGGACCGTAACCTACGAGCAGTACTTC
NA NA TRBJ2-3 TRBV10-3 CAIRRGDTQYF TGTGCCATCAGGAGGGGAGATACGCAGTATTTT
NA NA TRBJ2-7 TRBV30 CACRQTYEQYF TGTGCCTGTCGACAGACCTACGAGCAGTACTTC
NA TRBD1 TRBJ2-7 TRBV6-2/TRBV6-3 CASSSDRGDEQYF TGTGCCAGCAGTTCGGACAGGGGCGACGAGCAGTACTTC
NA TRBD1 TRBJ2-7 TRBV13 CASSLRDRGLEQYF TGTGCCAGCAGCTTAAGGGACAGGGGTCTCGAGCAGTACTTC
NA TRBD1 TRBJ1-1 TRBV11-3 CASSLDSSGGTEAFF TGTGCCAGCAGCTTAGATAGTTCAGGGGGCACTGAAGCTTTCTTT
NA TRBD1 TRBJ2-3 TRBV6-1 CASSEAGWTGRTGLGDTDTQYF TGTGCCAGCAGTGAAGCCGGGTGGACAGGGAGGACAGGTTTGGGGGACACAGATACGCAGTATTTT
NA NA TRBJ1-6 TRBV6-5 CASTEDSLDSPLHF TGTGCCAGCACGGAGGACAGTCTCGATTCACCCCTCCACTTT
NA NA TRBJ2-7 TRBV27 CASSRITDRPYEQYF TGTGCCAGCAGTCGCATAACCGACCGTCCCTACGAGCAGTACTTC
NA NA TRBJ2-2 TRBV7-2 CASSIGPTGTGELFF TGTGCCAGCAGCATCGGACCGACGGGCACAGGGGAGCTGTTTTTT
NA TRBD1 TRBJ2-3 TRBV19 CASRDRGRTDTQYF TGTGCCAGTAGGGACAGGGGGCGCACAGATACGCAGTATTTT
NA NA TRBJ1-2 TRBV7-9 CASGLQDYGYTF TGTGCCAGCGGGTTACAAGACTATGGCTACACCTTC
once NA TRBJ1-2 TRBV29-1 CSVDRGGYTF TGCAGCGTTGACAGGGGTGGCTACACCTTC
NA NA TRBJ2-7 TRBV20-1 CSARLRSEQYF TGCAGTGCTAGACTGAGATCTGAGCAGTACTTC
NA TRBD2 TRBJ2-3 TRBV9 CASSDDSGGLTDTQYF TGTGCCAGCAGCGATGATAGCGGGGGCCTCACAGATACGCAGTATTTT
NA NA TRBJ2-3 TRBV10-1 CASSMRDTQYF TGCGCCAGCAGTATGAGAGATACGCAGTATTTT
once NA TRBJ2-2 TRBV13 CASSSGNHTGELFF TGTGCCAGCAGCTCGGGCAATCATACCGGGGAGCTGTTTTTT